A selection of T cell receptor beta chains follows, all from one sample in a study of early T cells in non-severe SARS-CoV-2 infection. Using its own MiXCR run on the 5' RACE reads, TCRdb lists one record per CDR3 protein. The sample comprises over 55,000 distinct CDR3 sequences, roughly 8.8% of which are singletons, and 1.2% rests with the top ten. Sequencing was carried out using whole blood. These receptors all come from an adult who was a healthcare worker with PCR-confirmed SARS-CoV-2 infection or an uninfected control (not recorded which). The CDR3 runs from the conserved cysteine through the conserved F or W. A D gene is named only where the DNA matches it firmly. Size values are once, few and many counts, or a class for expanded clones, and some rows have none.

V,D,J,size,DNA,CDR3
TRBV29-1,NA,TRBJ2-4,many,TGCAGCGTTGAAGATTCGGGGCTAGCTACCGACATTCAGTACTTC,CSVEDSGLATDIQYF
TRBV6-6,TRBD1,TRBJ1-6,many,TGTGCCAGCAGAGCGGGACAGTATAATTCACCCCTCCACTTT,CASRAGQYNSPLHF
TRBV5-1,TRBD1,TRBJ1-2,many,TGCGCCAGCAGGGTGGCCGACAGGGCCCCTCTTTCTAACTATGGCTACACCTTC,CASRVADRAPLSNYGYTF
TRBV24-1,NA,TRBJ2-3,NA,TGTGCCACCAGTGATGGGCCGGCAGATACGCAGTATTTT,CATSDGPADTQYF
TRBV7-2,NA,TRBJ1-2,many,TGTGCCAGCCCAGCCGCGGGGGGCTGGTATGGCTACACCTTC,CASPAAGGWYGYTF
TRBV3-1,NA,TRBJ2-1,NA,TGTGCCAGCAGCCAAGGAGGCCCGCCCGGTGAGCAGTTCTTC,CASSQGGPPGEQFF
TRBV27,NA,TRBJ2-2,NA,TGTGCCAGCAGGCCCGGCGCAGGCTGGGGATCAGCCGGGGAGCTGTTTTTT,CASRPGAGWGSAGELFF
TRBV6-5,NA,TRBJ1-2,many,TGTGCCAGCAGTCCCGACAGGAGGTTAGGCTACACCTTC,CASSPDRRLGYTF
TRBV11-2,NA,TRBJ2-3,NA,TGTGCCAGCAGCTTAGATCGAGCGGCAGATACGCAGTATTTT,CASSLDRAADTQYF
TRBV28,TRBD2,TRBJ2-1,NA,TGTGCCAGCAGTCTGGAGCGGGGGGCATACAATGAGCAGTTCTTC,CASSLERGAYNEQFF
TRBV7-8,NA,TRBJ1-1,many,TGTGCCAGCAGCCGCGCACAGGGCTTATACACTGAAGCTTTCTTT,CASSRAQGLYTEAFF
TRBV7-3,NA,TRBJ2-2,few,TGTGCCAGCAGCTTAGATCCCAACACCGGGGAGCTGTTTTTT,CASSLDPNTGELFF
TRBV4-1,NA,TRBJ2-2,NA,TGCGCCAGCAGCCGGGACGGGAACACCGGGGAGCTGTTTTTT,CASSRDGNTGELFF
TRBV7-6,TRBD1,TRBJ1-2,NA,TGTGCCAGCAGCCACAGGGGGCCAGGCTACACCTTC,CASSHRGPGYTF
TRBV6-1,NA,TRBJ1-5,NA,TGTGCCAGCCCGAATAGCAATCAGCCCCAGCATTTT,CASPNSNQPQHF
TRBV7-3,TRBD1,TRBJ1-6,many,TGTGCCAGCAGCCTAAAAGGGGACAGGGGGCCGAATTCACCCCTCCACTTT,CASSLKGDRGPNSPLHF
TRBV4-1,NA,TRBJ1-2,NA,TGCGCCAGCAGCCAAGATTCAGGGTTGTATGGCTACACCTTC,CASSQDSGLYGYTF
TRBV6-6,NA,TRBJ1-1,few,TGTGCCAGCAGTTACGCCAGAAACACTGAAGCTTTCTTT,CASSYARNTEAFF
TRBV5-1,NA,TRBJ1-2,many,TGCGCCAGCAGCTTGTCGGGGGAAAGCTACACCTTC,CASSLSGESYTF
TRBV21-1,NA,TRBJ2-1,NA,TGTGCCAGCAAACCGGGACTACCGTCCGGTGAGCAGTTCTTC,CASKPGLPSGEQFF
TRBV29-1,TRBD2,TRBJ2-3,many,TGCAGCGTTGTTACCAGACTAGCGGTCGGTACGCAGTATTTT,CSVVTRLAVGTQYF